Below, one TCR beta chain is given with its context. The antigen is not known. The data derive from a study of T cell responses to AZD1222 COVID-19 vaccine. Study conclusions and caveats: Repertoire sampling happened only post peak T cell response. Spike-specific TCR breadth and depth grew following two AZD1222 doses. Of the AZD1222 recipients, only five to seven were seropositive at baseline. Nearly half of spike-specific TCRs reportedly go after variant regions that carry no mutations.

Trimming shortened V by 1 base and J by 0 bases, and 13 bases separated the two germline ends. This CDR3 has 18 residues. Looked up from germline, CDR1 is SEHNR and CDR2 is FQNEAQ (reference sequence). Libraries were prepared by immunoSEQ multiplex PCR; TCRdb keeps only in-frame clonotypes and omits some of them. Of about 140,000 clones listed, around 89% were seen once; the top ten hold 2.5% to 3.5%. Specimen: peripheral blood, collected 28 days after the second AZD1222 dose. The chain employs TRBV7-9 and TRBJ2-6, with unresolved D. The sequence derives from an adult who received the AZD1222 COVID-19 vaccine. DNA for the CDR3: TGTGCCAGCAGCTTAGTCGGGCCAGTGAGCTCTGGGGCCAACGTCCTGACTTTC. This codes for CASSLVGPVSSGANVLTF.